One and the same sample provided the 27 T cell receptor beta chains below, sequenced in a study of shared clonotypes between healthy human individuals. The protocol was immunoSEQ multiplex PCR, while the TCRdb copy is restricted to in-frame clones and leaves out a portion. This sample has some 2 million clones, with less than 95% found just once. Naive CD8 cells lacked CD45RO and underwent positive selection for CCR7, leaving out terminally differentiated effector memory CD45RA+ cells. The sample consisted of naive CD8+ T cells sorted from blood. The receptors come from a man aged 18 to 29 in good health.

This chain connects TRBV2 to TRBJ1-4, with 7 bases fitting TRBD1. Germline CDR1 reads SNHLY; CDR2 reads FYNNEI. The CDR3 sequence is 15 residues long. With V trimmed by 5 bases and J by 7 bases, 10 bases remained unmatched. CDR3 sequence: CASSLPGGWGEKLFF. The DNA of the CDR3 is TGTGCCAGCAGTCTCCCAGGGGGTTGGGGTGAAAAACTGTTTTTT. The variable domain in full, with the rest retrieved from reference TRBV2 and TRBJ1-4, is EPEVTQTPSHQVTQMGQEVILRCVPISNHLYFYWYRQILGQKVEFLVSFYNNEISEKSEIFDDQFSVERPDGSNFTLKIRSTKLEDSAMYFCASSLPGGWGEKLFFGSGTQLSVL.

The J gene is TRBJ2-1, the V gene TRBV19; 8 bases line up with TRBD2. CDR1 is LNHDA and CDR2 is SQIVND in the germline V gene (reference sequence). Trimming removed 5 bases from V and 2 bases from J; junction bases left unmatched: 5. This CDR3 spans 15 amino acids. This CDR3 is CASSPASGPYNEQFF. In DNA, the CDR3 is TGTGCCAGTAGTCCGGCTAGCGGGCCCTACAATGAGCAGTTCTTC.

This clone was recorded only once. The V call is TRBV5-1, the J call TRBJ2-7, with 7 bases fitting TRBD1. CDR3 length: 14 amino acids. Germline values: CDR1 SGHRS, CDR2 YFSETQ. With 3 bases clipped from V and 1 base from J, the junction kept 4 bases outside the gene matches. CDR3 region: CASSSQGLSYEQYF. CDR3 sequence (DNA): TGCGCCAGCAGCTCACAGGGGTTGTCCTACGAGCAGTACTTC. The full variable domain, its missing parts supplied by reference TRBV5-1 and TRBJ2-7, is KAGVTQTPRYLIKTRGQQVTLSCSPISGHRSVSWYQQTPGQGLQFLFEYFSETQRNKGNFPGRFSGRQFSNSRSEMNVSTLELGDSALYLCASSSQGLSYEQYFGPGTRLTVT.

A remark on this clone: At the DNA level, this CDR3 is encoded by other sequences in the same sample as well. The chain employs TRBV6-1 and TRBJ2-7; TRBD1 agrees at 11 bases. V lost 1 base and J lost 3; bases outside the gene matches: 2. CDR3 size: 15 residues. Germline V CDR1 and CDR2: MNHNS, SASEGT. The CDR3 region has the DNA TGTGCCAGCAGTGAAGTCGGGACAGGGGGCTACGAGCAGTACTTC. Translated, it gives CASSEVGTGGYEQYF.

The chain is built from TRBV27 and TRBJ2-1, with TRBD1 as a possible D gene (5 bases). The CDR3 has 17 amino acids. V was cut by 0 bases and J by 5 bases, with 17 bases left in between. The germline V gene encodes CDR1 MNHEY and CDR2 SMNVEV (reference sequence). CDR3 DNA: TGTGCCAGCAGTTTATCCTTTGTCGACAGTCCCGACAATGAGCAGTTCTTC. Its translation is CASSLSFVDSPDNEQFF.

The gene calls are TRBV6-5 and TRBJ1-4; no reliable D call. CDR1 MNHEY and CDR2 SVGAGI come from the germline V gene. Trimming pared 5 bases from V and 5 bases from J, leaving 15 bases between. The CDR3 sequence is 15 residues long. CDR3 DNA sequence: TGTGCCAGCAGTGCAATAGGGCCTGCAAATGAAAAACTGTTTTTT. It encodes CASSAIGPANEKLFF.

Details on this clone: Within the sample, other DNA sequences also encode this same CDR3. The genes are TRBV4-1 and TRBJ2-7; the D call may be TRBD1 or TRBD2 (6 bases each). This CDR3 has 16 amino acids. Germline CDR1 and CDR2: MGHRA and YSYEKL. The ends were cut back, 1 base at V and 2 bases at J, with 15 bases in the middle. CDR3 nucleotide sequence: TGCGCCAGCAGCCAAGTCCCGGGGGCTGGGACCTACGAGCAGTACTTC. This translates into CASSQVPGAGTYEQYF.

CDR3 amino acids: CASSLLTAMIRETQYF. The DNA of the CDR3 is TGTGCCAGCAGCTTACTGACAGCGATGATCAGAGAGACCCAGTACTTC. This chain joins TRBV5-6 and TRBJ2-5, with D perhaps matching TRBD1 (5 bases). Trimming took 2 bases from V and 4 from J, leaving 18 bases between them. Germline values: CDR1 SGHDT, CDR2 YYEEEE. The CDR3 runs to 16 residues.

Comments on this clone: Other DNA sequences within the sample encode an identical CDR3. The chain uses TRBV27 and TRBJ2-7, with TRBD2 matching over 7 bases. Germline loops: CDR1 MNHEY, CDR2 SMNVEV (reference sequence). V shed 3 bases and J 3 bases; nucleotides not matched to a gene: 5. This CDR3 is 14 amino acids long. The CDR3 DNA reads as TGTGCCAGCAGTTTGGCTAGCGGAGGCTACGAGCAGTACTTC. Protein sequence: CASSLASGGYEQYF.

The V gene is TRBV5-1, the J gene TRBJ1-5; 8 nucleotides agree with TRBD1. This CDR3 spans 15 amino acids. The germline V gene has CDR1 SGHRS and CDR2 YFSETQ. V was clipped by 4 bases and J by 4 bases; unmatched bases: 7. Written as DNA, the CDR3 is TGCGCCAGCAGCCTGGGGACAGGTGCAAATCAGCCCCAGCATTTT. Translation: CASSLGTGANQPQHF.

In this sample, this clone turned up once. The chain combines TRBV7-9 with TRBJ1-1, with D perhaps matching TRBD1 (6 bases). The CDR3 spans 13 residues. The V end was cut by 2 bases, the J end by 8 bases, with 12 bases between. The germline CDR1 and CDR2 sequences are SEHNR and FQNEAQ (reference sequence). The CDR3 DNA reads TGTGCCAGCAGCTTACCCGGGGGCGCCGAAGCTTTCTTT. Protein sequence: CASSLPGGAEAFF.

The chain joins TRBV19 to TRBJ2-1, with a possible D match to TRBD1 (5 bases). The V gene's germline CDR1 is LNHDA and CDR2 SQIVND (reference sequence). V was clipped by 9 bases and J by 2 bases, with 11 bases between them. There are 13 residues in the CDR3. The CDR3 here is CASRVGPYNEQFF. CDR3 bases: TGTGCCAGCAGGGTCGGGCCCTACAATGAGCAGTTCTTC.

With regard to this clone: Other DNA sequences in this specimen translate into the identical CDR3. The rearrangement uses TRBV4-1 and TRBJ2-7, with TRBD2 matching over 7 bases. The CDR3 spans 14 residues. Germline CDR1 and CDR2: MGHRA and YSYEKL. The J segment lost 3 bases and the V segment lost 2 bases, leaving 4 bases of the junction unmatched. As DNA, the CDR3 is TGCGCCAGCAGCCAAACAAGCGGGGACTACGAGCAGTACTTC. Amino acids: CASSQTSGDYEQYF.

The rearrangement joins TRBV30 to TRBJ2-6; TRBD1 is a possible D gene (5 bases). The CDR3 spans 14 residues. Germline loops: CDR1 GTSNPN, CDR2 SVGIG (reference sequence). With 4 bases removed from V and 0 bases from J, the gap between germline ends came to 7 bases. CDR3 nucleotides: TGTGCCTGGACCACAGGCTCTGGGGCCAACGTCCTGACTTTC. Amino acid sequence: CAWTTGSGANVLTF.

This clone has only a few counts. The rearrangement joins TRBV10-3 to TRBJ1-1; D is ambiguous. Deletions cut 7 bases from V and 8 bases from J, with 17 bases between. Germline CDR1 and CDR2: ENHRY and SYGVKD. The CDR3 loop spans 13 amino acids. The CDR3: CAITPGRTEEAFF. DNA of the CDR3: TGTGCCATCACCCCCGGACGGACGGAAGAAGCTTTCTTT.

As for this clone: Other nucleotide sequences from this sample produce the same CDR3. This sequence joins TRBV27 and TRBJ2-7; D ambiguous. Germline V gene lookup returns CDR1 MNHEY and CDR2 SMNVEV (reference sequence). The CDR3 runs 11 residues. Trimming shortened V by 8 bases and J by 2 bases, and 7 bases separated the two germline ends. The CDR3 here is CASGPPYEQYF. The CDR3 coding sequence is TGTGCCAGCGGTCCGCCCTACGAGCAGTACTTC.

The chain links TRBV5-1 to TRBJ1-2, with D possibly TRBD1 on 5 matching bases. CDR1 and CDR2 (germline): SGHRS, YFSETQ. The germline V and J ends were trimmed by 4 bases and 3 bases, with 22 bases remaining between them. The CDR3 has 17 amino acids. CDR3 DNA: TGCGCCAGCAGCCCCGCGGGGCCAGGGTTATATTACTATGGCTACACCTTC. It codes for CASSPAGPGLYYYGYTF.

This clone was seen just once. The chain links TRBV7-9 to TRBJ2-5; D call uncertain. V was cut by 5 bases and J by 4 bases, with 17 bases left in between. The CDR3 spans 15 residues. CDR1 SEHNR and CDR2 FQNEAQ come from the germline V gene (reference sequence). CDR3 sequence (DNA): TGTGCCAGCAGCCCCCCTTTGGGGTTGGGAGAGACCCAGTACTTC. This sequence encodes CASSPPLGLGETQYF.

Concerning this clone itself: The same CDR3 is also encoded by other DNA sequences in this sample. The chain has TRBV27 and TRBJ2-1; TRBD1 agrees at 12 bases. The germline CDR1 and CDR2 sequences are MNHEY and SMNVEV (reference sequence). The CDR3 is made up of 15 amino acids. The V segment lost 5 bases and the J segment 4 bases; nucleotides outside the gene matches: 3. The CDR3: CASSLGQGAYNEQFF. For the CDR3, the DNA is TGTGCCAGCAGTCTGGGACAGGGGGCGTACAATGAGCAGTTCTTC.

This clone is a singleton in its sample. CDR3 nucleotide sequence: TGTGCCAGCAGCCAAGAACCCTTTTACTACGAGCAGTACTTC. It yields the protein CASSQEPFYYEQYF. The rearrangement joins TRBV14 to TRBJ2-7; D call uncertain. Germline V CDR1 and CDR2: SGHDN, FVKESK. The CDR3 is 14 residues long. V gave up 0 bases and J gave up 3 bases, with 9 bases separating them.

This clone came up once. V usage is TRBV9 and J usage is TRBJ2-5; 11 bases line up with TRBD2. This CDR3 comprises 16 residues. Germline CDR1 is SGDLS and CDR2 is YYNGEE. Trimming took 4 bases from V and 7 from J; bases not matched to a gene: 12. The CDR3 nucleotides are TGTGCCAGCAGCCCTAGACTAGCGGGGATCAATGGGACCCAGTACTTC. Protein sequence: CASSPRLAGINGTQYF.

V and J are TRBV4-3 and TRBJ2-3; 11 bases fit TRBD2. The length of the CDR3 is 16 residues. Germline V gives CDR1 LGHNA, CDR2 YSLEER. J was trimmed by 2 bases and V by 4 bases; bases with no gene match: 5. This CDR3 reads CASSPGTSGNTDTQYF. Written as DNA, the CDR3 is TGCGCCAGCAGCCCTGGGACTAGCGGTAACACAGATACGCAGTATTTT.

This clone has a single count. The V and J genes are TRBV4-1 and TRBJ2-7; D gene uncertain. V shed 0 bases and J shed 3 bases, with 12 bases lying between them. In germline, CDR1 is MGHRA, CDR2 YSYEKL. The CDR3 totals 15 residues. The CDR3 spells CASSQDRPPLYEQYF. In nucleotides, the CDR3 is TGCGCCAGCAGCCAAGATCGCCCCCCACTCTACGAGCAGTACTTC.

V is TRBV9 and J is TRBJ2-2; 10 bases match TRBD1. CDR1 is SGDLS and CDR2 is YYNGEE in the germline V gene. The ends lost 4 bases at V and 5 bases at J; junction bases unmatched: 11. The CDR3 totals 17 residues. CDR3 bases: TGTGCCAGCAGCAGCGTAGTGGGGACAGGGGAGACCGGGGAGCTGTTTTTT. It codes for CASSSVVGTGETGELFF.

In the case of this clone: Distinct nucleotide sequences in the sample also encode this CDR3. The V and J genes are TRBV5-4 and TRBJ1-3, with TRBD1 matching over 9 bases. With 4 bases clipped from V and 2 bases from J, the junction kept 4 bases outside the gene matches. Germline lookup yields CDR1 SGHNT and CDR2 YYREEE (reference sequence). The CDR3 loop spans 15 amino acids. Here the CDR3 reads CASSLDRGTGNTIYF. The CDR3 DNA reads TGTGCCAGCAGCCTGGACAGGGGTACTGGAAACACCATATATTTT.

About this clone itself: Other DNA sequences of this sample code for an identical CDR3. The chain joins TRBV7-9 to TRBJ2-3, with D maybe TRBD1 (5 bases). Germline loops: CDR1 SEHNR, CDR2 FQNEAQ (reference sequence). V was pared by 1 base and J by 0 bases, with 11 bases between. This CDR3 comprises 16 residues. Here the CDR3 reads CASSLGTGASTDTQYF. The CDR3, as DNA: TGTGCCAGCAGCTTAGGTACAGGCGCCAGCACAGATACGCAGTATTTT.

This chain connects TRBV2 to TRBJ2-5; 9 bases agree with TRBD1. CDR1 is SNHLY, CDR2 FYNNEI, per germline. The V gene end was trimmed by 6 bases and the J gene end by 1 base; junction bases not matched to a gene: 3. The CDR3 is 14 residues long. CDR3 nucleotide sequence: TGTGCCAGCAGCGGGACAGGGACCCAAGAGACCCAGTACTTC. Translating gives CASSGTGTQETQYF.